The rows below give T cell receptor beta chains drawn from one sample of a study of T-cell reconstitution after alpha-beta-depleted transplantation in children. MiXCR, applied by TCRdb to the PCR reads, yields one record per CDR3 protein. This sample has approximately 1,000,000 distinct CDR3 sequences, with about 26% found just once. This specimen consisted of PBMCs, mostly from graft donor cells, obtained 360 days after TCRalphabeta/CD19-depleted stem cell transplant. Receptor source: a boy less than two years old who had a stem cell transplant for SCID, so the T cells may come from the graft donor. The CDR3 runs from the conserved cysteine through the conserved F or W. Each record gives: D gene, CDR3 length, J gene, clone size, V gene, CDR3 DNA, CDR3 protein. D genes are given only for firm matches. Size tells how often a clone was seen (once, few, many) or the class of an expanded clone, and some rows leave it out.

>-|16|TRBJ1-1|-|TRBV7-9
TGTGCCAGCAGCCGAGGACCGGAGAGGAGTGGCACTGAAGCTTTCTTT
CASSRGPERSGTEAFF
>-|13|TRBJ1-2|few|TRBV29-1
TGCAGCTTTCCGCTGGGGGGTAGCTATGGCTACACCTTC
CSFPLGGSYGYTF
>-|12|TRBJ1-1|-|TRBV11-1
TGTGCCAGCAGCTTAGGAGGAGAAGAAGCTTTCTTT
CASSLGGEEAFF
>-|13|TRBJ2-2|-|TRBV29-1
TGCAGCGTTGGTCGGGGGAACACCGGGGAGCTGTTTTTT
CSVGRGNTGELFF
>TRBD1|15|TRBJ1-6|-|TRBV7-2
TGTGCCAGCAGCTTAGGGGCCAGGGGGGATTCACCCCTCCACTTT
CASSLGARGDSPLHF
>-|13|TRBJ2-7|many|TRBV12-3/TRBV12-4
TGTGCCAGCAGTTTAAGGGTAACCTACGAGCAGTACTTC
CASSLRVTYEQYF
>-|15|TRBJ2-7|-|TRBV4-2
TGTGCCAGCAGCCAAGAAGGTCCGGGGTTTTACGAGCAGTACTTC
CASSQEGPGFYEQYF
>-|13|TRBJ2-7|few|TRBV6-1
TGTGCCAGCAGGGCGGGATTCTGGGGCGAGCAGTACTTC
CASRAGFWGEQYF
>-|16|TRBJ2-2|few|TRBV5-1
TGCGCCAGCAGCTTCCGTGAGACACCGAACACCGGGGAGCTGTTTTTT
CASSFRETPNTGELFF
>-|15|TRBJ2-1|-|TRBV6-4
TGTGCCAGCAGTGATACAGGGAGCTCCTACAATGAGCAGTTCTTC
CASSDTGSSYNEQFF
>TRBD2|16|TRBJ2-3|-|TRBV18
TGTGCCAGCTCACCCCAAGCGGGGGGCGTAACAGATACGCAGTATTTT
CASSPQAGGVTDTQYF
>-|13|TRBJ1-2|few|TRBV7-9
TGTGCCAGCAGCTACGGGACGGACTATGGCTACACCTTC
CASSYGTDYGYTF
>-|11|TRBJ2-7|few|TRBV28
TGTGCCAGCAGATCTACCACAGGCCCGAGTTTC
CASRSTTGPSF
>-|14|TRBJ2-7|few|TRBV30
TGTGCCTGGACTCGCGGGGCAGGTTCCTACGAGCAGTACTTC
CAWTRGAGSYEQYF
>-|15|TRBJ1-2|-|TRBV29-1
TGCAGCGTTGAACGGGTGAATGAAAGGAACTATGGCTACACCTTC
CSVERVNERNYGYTF
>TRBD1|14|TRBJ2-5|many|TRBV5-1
TGCGCCAGCAGCTTGGGTGGGACAGGAGAGACCCAGTACTTC
CASSLGGTGETQYF
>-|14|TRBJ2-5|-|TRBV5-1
TGCGCCAGCAGCTTGGACCCCCCCGACCTGACCCAGTACTTC
CASSLDPPDLTQYF
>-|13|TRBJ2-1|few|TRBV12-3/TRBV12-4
TGTGCCAGCAGGTACCAGGGGGGAGGTGAGCAGTTCTTC
CASRYQGGGEQFF
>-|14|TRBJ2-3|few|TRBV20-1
TGCAGTGCCGGAGGTTCAGGGAGCACAGATACGCAGTATTTT
CSAGGSGSTDTQYF